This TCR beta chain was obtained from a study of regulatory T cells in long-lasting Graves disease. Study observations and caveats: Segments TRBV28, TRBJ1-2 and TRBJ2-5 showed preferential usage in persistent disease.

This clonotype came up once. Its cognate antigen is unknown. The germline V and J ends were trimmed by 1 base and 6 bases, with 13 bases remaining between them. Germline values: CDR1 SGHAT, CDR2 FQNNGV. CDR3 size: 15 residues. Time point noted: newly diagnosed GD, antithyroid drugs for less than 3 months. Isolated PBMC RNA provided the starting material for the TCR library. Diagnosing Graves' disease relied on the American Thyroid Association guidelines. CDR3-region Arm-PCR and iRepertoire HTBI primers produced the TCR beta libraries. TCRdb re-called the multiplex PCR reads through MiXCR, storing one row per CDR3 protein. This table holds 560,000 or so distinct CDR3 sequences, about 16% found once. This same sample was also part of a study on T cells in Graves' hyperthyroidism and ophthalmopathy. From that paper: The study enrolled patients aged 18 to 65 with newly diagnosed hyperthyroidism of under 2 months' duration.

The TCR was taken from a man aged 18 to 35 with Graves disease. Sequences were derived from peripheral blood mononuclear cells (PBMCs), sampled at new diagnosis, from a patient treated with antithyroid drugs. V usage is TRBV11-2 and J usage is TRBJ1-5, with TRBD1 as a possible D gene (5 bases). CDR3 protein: CASSLVIGGGQPQHF. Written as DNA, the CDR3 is TGTGCCAGCAGCTTAGTCATTGGGGGGGGTCAGCCCCAGCATTTT. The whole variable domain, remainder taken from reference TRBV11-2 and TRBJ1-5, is EAGVAQSPRYKIIEKRQSVAFWCNPISGHATLYWYQQILGQGPKLLIQFQNNGVVDDSQLPKDRFSAERLKGVDSTLKIQPAKLEDSAVYLCASSLVIGGGQPQHFGDGTRLSIL.